The entry that follows covers one T cell receptor (beta chain) sequence. The sample belongs to a study of T cell responses to AZD1222 COVID-19 vaccine. Study at large: Pooling of second doses given at about 4 or about 12 weeks was done.

Profiled with immunoSEQ multiplex PCR; TCRdb holds only in-frame clones, not every one. The sample lists about 94,000 clones, 70% to 90% occurring once. The V gene's germline CDR1 is SGHTA and CDR2 FQGTGA. V lost 3 bases, J lost 2 bases, and 5 bases stayed unmatched. The CDR3 runs 16 residues. The receptor's source is an adult in good health. This chain joins TRBV7-3 and TRBJ2-3; TRBD2 agrees at 10 bases. Sequencing was performed on peripheral blood, taken on day 0 of AZD1222 vaccination. As DNA, the CDR3 is TGTGCCAGCAGCTTGGGTCTAGCGGGGGCCACAGATACGCAGTATTTT. Protein sequence: CASSLGLAGATDTQYF.